The rows below give T cell receptor beta chains drawn from one sample of a study of shared clonotypes between healthy human individuals. The assay was immunoSEQ multiplex PCR, and TCRdb's table has in-frame clones only and misses some. The sample carries about 2 million clones, over 85% recorded once. Material for sequencing was naive CD4+ T cells sorted from blood. The receptor source for this set is a man between 18 and 29 years old in good health. The CDR3 runs from the conserved cysteine through the conserved F or W. Each record gives: V gene, J gene, CDR3 protein.

TRBV30	TRBJ1-5	CAWRDRGAGNQPQHF
TRBV7-3	TRBJ2-2	CASSLATRNTGELFF
TRBV2	TRBJ1-6	CASREDRGPSKYNSPLHF
TRBV19	TRBJ1-1	CASSTLTGGNTEAFF
TRBV11-2	TRBJ2-1	CASSLVTSYNEQFF
TRBV11-2	TRBJ2-7	CASSLSQRQGITYEQYF
TRBV18	TRBJ2-7	CASSQGQGIYEQYF
TRBV15	TRBJ1-4	CATSRANLATNEKLFF
TRBV5-1	TRBJ1-6	CASSPLVSFLSYNSPLHF
TRBV5-6	TRBJ1-2	CASSFLRGALGYTF
TRBV30	TRBJ2-3	CASGEATDTQYF
TRBV5-1	TRBJ2-3	CASSRDSYTDTQYF
TRBV6-6	TRBJ2-7	CASYLGDSRYEQYF
TRBV18	TRBJ1-4	CASSRGTEEKLFF
TRBV6-6	TRBJ1-2	CASRGPGDGYTF
TRBV27	TRBJ1-2	CASSAYALVGASGYTF
TRBV6-5	TRBJ2-1	CASRPRGRANEQFF
TRBV10-3	TRBJ1-2	CAISGTTDRVFHGYTF
TRBV19	TRBJ1-1	CASNPGLRSEAFF
TRBV19	TRBJ1-1	CASSRQGPGTEAFF
TRBV7-9	TRBJ1-1	CASSLATLANTEAFF
TRBV5-8	TRBJ1-2	CASSLHEGYTF
TRBV19	TRBJ1-2	CASSDNTGQLYGYTF
TRBV10-3	TRBJ2-3	CAIRVAGDSDTQYF
TRBV6-5	TRBJ1-4	CASSYSGGRGEKLFF
TRBV6-5	TRBJ2-2	CASSYSRQGSGELFF
TRBV14	TRBJ1-2	CASSQERGYYGYTF
TRBV29-1	TRBJ2-7	CSAEGDEQYF
TRBV5-1	TRBJ2-1	CASRSGLAESYNEQFF
TRBV6-6	TRBJ2-2	CASTGLAENTGELFF
TRBV30	TRBJ1-2	CAWSGYVANYGYTF
TRBV28	TRBJ1-2	CASSLPPTVIYGYTF
TRBV2	TRBJ2-2	CASSWSYTGELFF
TRBV30	TRBJ1-2	CAWSPDIYGYTF
TRBV30	TRBJ1-3	CAWTDRRVAGRKTGNTIYF
TRBV18	TRBJ2-7	CASSPRTGSYEQYF
TRBV18	TRBJ1-2	CASSPGGAPGYTF
TRBV5-6	TRBJ2-5	CASSRDRGLQETQYF
TRBV11-2	TRBJ2-5	CASSLEGTGQETQYF
TRBV18	TRBJ2-1	CASSPSGTHEQFF
TRBV29-1	TRBJ2-7	CSAQQGLAPYEQYF
TRBV9	TRBJ2-4	CASGAGRAKNIQYF
TRBV27	TRBJ2-7	CASGEQGPPYEQYF
TRBV27	TRBJ2-1	CASSFRVGNEQFF